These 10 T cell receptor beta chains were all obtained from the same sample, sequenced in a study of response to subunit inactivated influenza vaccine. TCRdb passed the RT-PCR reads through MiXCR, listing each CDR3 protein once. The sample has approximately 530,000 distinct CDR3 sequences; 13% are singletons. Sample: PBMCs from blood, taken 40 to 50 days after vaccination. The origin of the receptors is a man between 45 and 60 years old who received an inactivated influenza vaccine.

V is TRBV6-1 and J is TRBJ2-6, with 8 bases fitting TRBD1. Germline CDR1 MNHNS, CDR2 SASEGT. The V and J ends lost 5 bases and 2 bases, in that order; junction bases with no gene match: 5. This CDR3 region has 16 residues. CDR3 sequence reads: CASSRQGQTGANVLTF. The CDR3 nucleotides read TGTGCCAGCAGTCGACAGGGGCAGACTGGGGCCAACGTCCTGACTTTC.

CDR3 in amino acids: CASSFPGTGGTEAFF. The CDR3 DNA sequence: TGTGCCAGCAGCTTCCCGGGCACAGGGGGCACTGAAGCTTTCTTT. The chain couples TRBV7-2 to TRBJ1-1, with 8 nucleotides matching TRBD1. V gave up 3 bases and J gave up 4 bases; unmatched junction bases: 7. Germline V gene data show CDR1 as SGHTA and CDR2 as FQGNSA. The CDR3 is 15 residues long.

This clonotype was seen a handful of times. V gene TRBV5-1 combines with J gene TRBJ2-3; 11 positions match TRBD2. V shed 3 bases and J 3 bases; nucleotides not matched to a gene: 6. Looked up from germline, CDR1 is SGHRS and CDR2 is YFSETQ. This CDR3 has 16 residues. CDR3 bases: TGCGCCAGCAGCTCAATTAGCGGGGGGGGGACAGATACGCAGTATTTT. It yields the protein CASSSISGGGTDTQYF.

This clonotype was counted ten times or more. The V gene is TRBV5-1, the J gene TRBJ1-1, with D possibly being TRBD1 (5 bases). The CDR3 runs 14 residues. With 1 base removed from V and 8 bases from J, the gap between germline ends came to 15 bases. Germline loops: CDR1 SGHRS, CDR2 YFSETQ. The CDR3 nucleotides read TGCGCCAGCAGCTTGAGGGGATGGGATGAGGAAGCTTTCTTT. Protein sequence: CASSLRGWDEEAFF.

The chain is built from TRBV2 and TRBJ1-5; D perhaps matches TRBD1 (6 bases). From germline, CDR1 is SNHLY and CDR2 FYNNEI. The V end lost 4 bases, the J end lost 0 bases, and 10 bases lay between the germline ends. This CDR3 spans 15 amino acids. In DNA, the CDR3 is TGTGCCAGCAGTGCACAGGGACTTAGCAATCAGCCCCAGCATTTT. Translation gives CASSAQGLSNQPQHF.

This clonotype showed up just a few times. CDR3 amino acids: CATSDLIQGANEQFF. The DNA of the CDR3 is TGTGCCACCAGTGATTTAATACAGGGGGCAAATGAGCAGTTCTTC. V and J are TRBV24-1 and TRBJ2-1; 9 bases map to TRBD1. Trimming cost V 1 base and J 7 bases; bases outside gene matches: 4. There are 15 residues in the CDR3. The V gene's germline CDR1 is KGHDR and CDR2 SFDVKD.

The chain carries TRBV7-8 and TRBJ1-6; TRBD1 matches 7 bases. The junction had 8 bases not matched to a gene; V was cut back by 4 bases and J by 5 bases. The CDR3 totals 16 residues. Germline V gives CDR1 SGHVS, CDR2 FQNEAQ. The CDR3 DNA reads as TGTGCCAGCAGCTCAATGGGGACAGCAAATAATTCACCCCTCCACTTT. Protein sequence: CASSSMGTANNSPLHF.

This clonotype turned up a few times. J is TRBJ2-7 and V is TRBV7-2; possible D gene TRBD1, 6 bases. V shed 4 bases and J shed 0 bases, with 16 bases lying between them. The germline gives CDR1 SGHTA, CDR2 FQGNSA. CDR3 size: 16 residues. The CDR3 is CASSSVGTLISYEQYF. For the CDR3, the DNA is TGTGCCAGCAGCTCCGTTGGGACATTAATCTCCTACGAGCAGTACTTC.

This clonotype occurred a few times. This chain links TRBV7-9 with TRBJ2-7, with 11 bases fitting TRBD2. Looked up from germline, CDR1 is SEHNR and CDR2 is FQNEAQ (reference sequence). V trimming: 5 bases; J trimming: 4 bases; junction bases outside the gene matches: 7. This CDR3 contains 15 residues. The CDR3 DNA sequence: TGTGCCAGCAGCAAACTAGCGGGGGAGATATACGAGCAGTACTTC. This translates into CASSKLAGEIYEQYF.

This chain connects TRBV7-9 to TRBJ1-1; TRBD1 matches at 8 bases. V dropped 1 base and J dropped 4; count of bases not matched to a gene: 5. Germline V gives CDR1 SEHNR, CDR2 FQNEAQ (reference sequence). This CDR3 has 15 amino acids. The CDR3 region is CASSLEAGGGTEAFF. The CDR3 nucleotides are TGTGCCAGCAGCTTAGAGGCAGGGGGCGGCACTGAAGCTTTCTTT.